This T cell receptor beta chain was identified in a study of early T cells in non-severe SARS-CoV-2 infection. V lost 0 bases to trimming and J lost 5 bases, with 18 bases between them. CDR1 and CDR2 (germline): SGHDT, YYEEEE. CDR3 length: 17 residues. This clonotype was recorded at least ten times. Attachment of unique molecular identifiers to individual cDNA molecules was performed. TCRdb independently ran MiXCR on the 5' RACE reads; one entry per CDR3 protein. The repertoire holds 40,000 or so distinct CDR3 sequences, with roughly 7.9% as singletons. This chain uses TRBV5-6 with TRBJ2-1; the D gene could be TRBD1 or TRBD2 (5 bases each). Source: whole blood, taken at baseline. The TCR sequence derives from an adult who was a healthcare worker with PCR-confirmed SARS-CoV-2 infection or an uninfected control (not recorded which). For the CDR3, the DNA is TGTGCCAGCAGCTTGGAAGAGGGGTGGGCCATAAACAATGAGCAGTTCTTC. Translation gives CASSLEEGWAINNEQFF.